This T cell receptor (beta chain) was identified during a study of blood T cell repertoires in COVID-19. Background on the study: Samples representing acute and convalescent COVID-19 were sourced from the United States, Italy and Spain. From T cells, B-cell-depleted T cells, or PBMCs came the material, which was cDNA or gDNA.

Authors' analysis steps: Amplification of reference gene primers provided the estimated nucleated cell counts. Clones were sequenced by immunoSEQ multiplex PCR, and TCRdb holds only the in-frame ones, with some missing. Clone size and V and J calls were adopted from that table, with D and trimming inferred from the DNA. The repertoire holds 200,000 to 250,000 clones, around four fifths seen once, with less than 9.5% in the top ten. While infection was still active, Seattle patients were enrolled and then followed longitudinally. V trimming: 4 bases; J trimming: 7 bases; junction bases outside the gene matches: 7. The germline gives CDR1 SEHNR, CDR2 FQNEAQ (reference sequence). This CDR3 has 15 residues.

The V and J genes are TRBV7-9 and TRBJ2-4; 10 nucleotides match TRBD2. Material for sequencing was peripheral blood. The receptor was derived from a woman older than 75 with COVID-19, enrolled during active disease. CDR3 residues: CASSYLAGGGNIQYF. CDR3 coding DNA: TGTGCCAGCAGCTACTTAGCGGGAGGTGGGAACATTCAGTACTTC.